This paragraph covers one T cell receptor beta chain sequence. Its matching antigen is unknown. The sample belongs to a study of cytomegalovirus exposure and HLA in healthy donors. Across the whole study: The study's early data release held about 80 million unique TCRs from HLA-typed donors.

The PCR contained 60 Vbeta and 13 Jbeta primers. Profiled with immunoSEQ multiplex PCR; TCRdb holds only in-frame clones, not every one. The sample contains about 98,000 clones, 65% to 80% of which appear only once. Whole-study results and caveats: A later analysis associated some 18,000 TCR beta sequences with HLA alleles at a 0.05 false discovery rate. The investigators catalogued 150 or so TCR beta chains as cytomegalovirus-associated.

Sequencing was done on a sample of PBMCs. This TCR was recovered from a man aged 60-69 years in good health and CMV-seropositive.

The CDR3 loop reads CAWNPLNTGELFF. The CDR3, as DNA: TGTGCCTGGAATCCTCTAAACACCGGGGAGCTGTTTTTT. This sequence joins TRBV30 and TRBJ2-2; D unclear. Germline-derived CDR1 and CDR2 are GTSNPN and SVGIG (reference sequence). The CDR3 contains 13 residues. V gave up 4 bases and J gave up 2 bases, with 8 bases separating them.